This is a list of T cell receptor beta chains from one sample in a study of shared clonotypes between healthy human individuals. The repertoire was sequenced with immunoSEQ multiplex PCR; TCRdb's copy has only in-frame clones and lacks some. The profile shows 2 million to 2.5 million clones, approximately 96% of them singletons. Material for sequencing was naive CD4+ T cells sorted from blood. These receptors all stem from a man aged 18-30 years in good health. CDR3s include the opening cysteine and the closing phenylalanine or tryptophan. The D gene is left open where the match is weak. Size tells how often a clone was seen (once, few, many) or the class of an expanded clone, and some rows leave it out.

D	J	V	size	DNA	CDR3
-	TRBJ2-3	TRBV25-1	few	TGTGCCAGTAAGGGGGGTTTAAACACAGATACGCAGTATTTT	CASKGGLNTDTQYF
-	TRBJ2-3	TRBV5-1	-	TGCGCCAGCAGCTTCGACTTCACAGATACGCAGTATTTT	CASSFDFTDTQYF
-	TRBJ2-1	TRBV6-6	-	TGTGCCAGCACCCTACGGGGCTACAATGAGCAGTTCTTC	CASTLRGYNEQFF
TRBD2	TRBJ2-7	TRBV5-1	-	TGCGCCAGCAGCCTTCGGACTAGCGGGAGGGGTATAGTGCGCTCCTACGAGCAGTACTTC	CASSLRTSGRGIVRSYEQYF
-	TRBJ2-1	TRBV10-3	-	TGTGCCATCAGTGAGGTGCCTTCGGGCGAGCAGTTCTTC	CAISEVPSGEQFF
TRBD1	TRBJ1-2	TRBV28	-	TGTGCCAGCAGTGCCGCTGAGACAGGGTCATATGGCTACACCTTC	CASSAAETGSYGYTF
-	TRBJ2-2	TRBV11-2	-	TGTGCCAGCAGCTTAGGGTTGGGTTCCCTCTCGAACACCGGGGAGCTGTTTTTT	CASSLGLGSLSNTGELFF
TRBD1	TRBJ2-7	TRBV5-1	-	TGCGCCAGCAGCACCCCGACAGGGAGCCACGAGCAGTACTTC	CASSTPTGSHEQYF
-	TRBJ2-6	TRBV18	-	TGTGCCAGCTCACCAAACGAGGGGGCTGGGGCCAACGTCCTGACTTTC	CASSPNEGAGANVLTF
-	TRBJ1-2	TRBV2	-	TGTGCCAGCACTGATGGGGGCTGGGGCGATGGCTACACCTTC	CASTDGGWGDGYTF
-	TRBJ1-4	TRBV10-3	-	TGTGCCATCAGTGAGTCTCAGGTTGTACGCAGTGAAAAACTGTTTTTT	CAISESQVVRSEKLFF
TRBD2	TRBJ2-1	TRBV10-3	-	TGTGCCATCGAGGGAGGGAGCTCCTACAATGAGCAGTTCTTC	CAIEGGSSYNEQFF
TRBD1	TRBJ1-2	TRBV7-6	once	TGTGCCAGCAGCTTAGGACAGGGGGAGTATGGCTACACCTTC	CASSLGQGEYGYTF
-	TRBJ1-2	TRBV18	-	TGTGCCAGCTCACCCGAAATCTATGGCTACACCTTC	CASSPEIYGYTF
TRBD2	TRBJ2-7	TRBV27	-	TGTGCCAGCAGTCCAACCTCGACTAGCGGGTCCTCCTACGAGCAGTACTTC	CASSPTSTSGSSYEQYF
-	TRBJ2-7	TRBV5-1	-	TGCGCCAGCAGCTTGGAAGGAGGGCCGGTACGGGAGCAGTACTTC	CASSLEGGPVREQYF
TRBD1	TRBJ2-7	TRBV28	-	TGTGCCAGCTATCCCCTGGGGCAGGGGGCCTACGAGCAGTACTTC	CASYPLGQGAYEQYF
-	TRBJ2-5	TRBV18	-	TGTGCCAGCTCACCACGAGTTCTGGGCTACCAAGAGACCCAGTACTTC	CASSPRVLGYQETQYF
-	TRBJ2-3	TRBV5-1	few	TGCGCCAGCAGCTTGGCAGGAGATACGCAGTATTTT	CASSLAGDTQYF
-	TRBJ2-7	TRBV5-6	-	TGTGCCAGCAGCTTGGACAGGGTAACCTACGAGCAGTACTTC	CASSLDRVTYEQYF
TRBD1	TRBJ1-6	TRBV27	-	TGTGCCACCCGGACAGGGAGGAATTTAAATTCACCCCTCCACTTT	CATRTGRNLNSPLHF
-	TRBJ2-7	TRBV7-9	-	TGTGCCAGCAGCTTATTCTTAGGCGAGCAGTACTTC	CASSLFLGEQYF
-	TRBJ1-2	TRBV4-1	-	TGCGCCAGCAGCCAAACAGATTTCAACTATGGCTACACCTTC	CASSQTDFNYGYTF
-	TRBJ1-5	TRBV19	-	TGTGCCAGTAGTACCCTCAGGACCCATCAGCCCCAGCATTTT	CASSTLRTHQPQHF
-	TRBJ2-7	TRBV11-3	-	TGTGCCAGCAGCGGACCCGGGGGCGAGCAGTACTTC	CASSGPGGEQYF
-	TRBJ1-5	TRBV21-1	-	TGTGCCAGCAGCATAGTCCCGTCGGCCCCTAGGACAGATTATCAGCCCCAGCATTTT	CASSIVPSAPRTDYQPQHF
-	TRBJ1-2	TRBV6-1	-	TGTGCCAGCAGTGAAGAAACAGGGAACTATGGCTACACCTTC	CASSEETGNYGYTF
-	TRBJ1-6	TRBV10-3	-	TGTGCCATCAGTGAGGCCAGGGTCCCTGGGGGAAATAATTCACCCCTCCACTTT	CAISEARVPGGNNSPLHF
-	TRBJ2-3	TRBV5-4	-	TGTGCCAGCTCCGGGCTAGCAGAAGATACGCAGTATTTT	CASSGLAEDTQYF
-	TRBJ1-1	TRBV19	-	TGTGCCAGTAGGGCGAAAACATCGAACACTGAAGCTTTCTTT	CASRAKTSNTEAFF
TRBD1	TRBJ2-7	TRBV11-2	-	TGTGCCAGCAGCTGGTCCGGGACAGGGACAGGCGAGCAGTACTTC	CASSWSGTGTGEQYF
-	TRBJ2-2	TRBV18	-	TGTGCCAGCTCACCACCAGGCAGGGCAAGCACCGGGGAGCTGTTTTTT	CASSPPGRASTGELFF
-	TRBJ2-1	TRBV10-1	-	TGCGCCAGCAGTGACGGGAGCAACTACAATGAGCAGTTCTTC	CASSDGSNYNEQFF
-	TRBJ1-2	TRBV30	-	TGTGCCTGGAGCCAAATCAAGGGTACGGTTAACTATGGCTACACCTTC	CAWSQIKGTVNYGYTF
-	TRBJ2-2	TRBV18	-	TGTGCCAGCTCACCACCAGGGGACGGGGAGCTGTTTTTT	CASSPPGDGELFF
TRBD1	TRBJ1-6	TRBV27	-	TGTGCCAGCAGTTCCCTTGGCCAGGGGGTTAATTCACCCCTCCACTTT	CASSSLGQGVNSPLHF
TRBD2	TRBJ2-2	TRBV15	once	TGTGCCACCAGCAGACGGACTAGCGGATCCGGGGAGCTGTTTTTT	CATSRRTSGSGELFF
-	TRBJ2-7	TRBV7-3	-	TGTGCCAGCAGCTTGGGGCCTTCCTACGAGCAGTACTTC	CASSLGPSYEQYF
TRBD1	TRBJ1-5	TRBV6-7	-	TGTGCCAGCAGTTACAATATGCTTCAGGGGGTGAAGCATTTT	CASSYNMLQGVKHF
-	TRBJ2-2	TRBV9	-	TGTGCCAGCAGCGTCCGGGACACACCGAACACCGGGGAGCTGTTTTTT	CASSVRDTPNTGELFF
-	TRBJ2-5	TRBV5-8	once	TGTGCCAGCAGCGACAGGGACTGGTGGTACTTC	CASSDRDWWYF
-	TRBJ2-7	TRBV6-5	-	TGTGCCAGCAGTCAATATTCAGGGAGTCTCTACGAGCAGTACTTC	CASSQYSGSLYEQYF
TRBD2	TRBJ2-5	TRBV5-6	-	TGTGCCAGCAGGGGTCCCGGGACTAGCGGGGGGCTAGTCGAGACCCAGTACTTC	CASRGPGTSGGLVETQYF
-	TRBJ2-2	TRBV18	-	TGTGCCAGCTCACCACAGCAGGGGAGCACCGGGGAGCTGTTTTTT	CASSPQQGSTGELFF
-	TRBJ1-2	TRBV28	-	TGTGCCAGCAGCTCTCATTCGTATGGCTACACCTTC	CASSSHSYGYTF
-	TRBJ1-5	TRBV5-3	-	TGTGCCAGAAGCTGCGGGGACATTAGCAATCAGCCCCAGCATTTT	CARSCGDISNQPQHF
-	TRBJ2-7	TRBV11-2	-	TGTGCCAGCAGCCAGGACGTCCAGCAGTACTTC	CASSQDVQQYF
-	TRBJ1-6	TRBV5-1	-	TGCGCCAGCAGCTTTACAGCCCTAGGGAATTCACCCCTCCACTTT	CASSFTALGNSPLHF
-	TRBJ1-2	TRBV2	-	TGTGCCAGCAGTACCGGGGGTACCTATGGCTACACCTTC	CASSTGGTYGYTF
-	TRBJ2-2	TRBV7-2	-	TGTGCCAGCAGCTTAGACAGGGCGAACACCGGGGAGCTGTTTTTT	CASSLDRANTGELFF
TRBD1	TRBJ1-4	TRBV11-2	-	TGTGCCAGCAGCTTATCCCCCTCGACAGGGCTATTGGAAAAACTGTTTTTT	CASSLSPSTGLLEKLFF